One and the same sample provided the 14 T cell receptor beta chains below, sequenced in a study of beta chain features in type 1 diabetes. As every portion of the isolated RNA was reverse transcribed, the sequencing read expressed TCRB transcripts. Using immunoSEQ multiplex PCR, the repertoire was profiled, and TCRdb retains in-frame clones only, with some absent. This sample has 240,000 or so clones, with about 71% found just once. Sequencing input: naive CD4+ T cells from blood. The receptors derive from a man aged 30 to 45 in good health.

This clone showed up just a few times. Other DNA sequences in the sample encode the same CDR3. The V call is TRBV5-1, the J call TRBJ2-7; D gene unclear. V was trimmed by 1 base and J by 3 bases, leaving 2 bases between them. Germline V gene data show CDR1 as SGHRS and CDR2 as YFSETQ. The CDR3 totals 11 residues. This chain's CDR3 is CASSLNYEQYF. For the CDR3, the DNA is TGCGCCAGCAGCTTGAACTACGAGCAGTACTTC.

V usage is TRBV7-2 and J usage is TRBJ2-3, with D uncertain. Germline CDR1 is SGHTA and CDR2 is FQGNSA. Trimming cost V 0 bases and J 5 bases, with 6 bases left between them. The CDR3 runs 13 residues. CDR3 nucleotide sequence: TGTGCCAGCAGCTTAGCGTTTCGAGATACGCAGTATTTT. It encodes CASSLAFRDTQYF.

The V gene is TRBV30, the J gene TRBJ1-1; D is unresolved. V shed 4 bases and J shed 0 bases, with 9 bases lying between them. The germline gives CDR1 GTSNPN, CDR2 SVGIG (reference sequence). CDR3 size: 13 residues. CDR3 bases: TGTGCCTGGACTTTGGGTTTGAACACTGAAGCTTTCTTT. Protein: CAWTLGLNTEAFF. The full variable domain, rest sourced from reference TRBV30 and TRBJ1-1, is SQTIHQWPATLVQPVGSPLSLECTVEGTSNPNLYWYRQAAGRGLQLLFYSVGIGQISSEVPQNLSASRPQDRQFILSSKKLLLSDSGFYLCAWTLGLNTEAFFGQGTRLTVV.

The chain recombines TRBV30 with TRBJ2-1, with D possibly being TRBD1 (5 bases). Looked up from germline, CDR1 is GTSNPN and CDR2 is SVGIG (reference sequence). The CDR3 has 13 residues. Trimming left V 2 bases short and J 4 bases short, with 9 bases between. CDR3 residues: CAWSLGVYNEQFF. The DNA for the CDR3 is TGTGCCTGGAGTTTAGGGGTGTACAATGAGCAGTTCTTC.

The V gene is TRBV29-1, the J gene TRBJ2-3; 12 positions agree with TRBD2. The CDR3 has 17 amino acids. Germline CDR1 reads SQVTM; CDR2 reads ANQGSEA. The trim removed 1 base at V and 1 base at J, leaving 6 bases unmatched. The CDR3 DNA follows: TGCAGCGTTGAAGGACTAGCGGGAGTGTGGGGCACAGATACGCAGTATTTT. This encodes CSVEGLAGVWGTDTQYF.

V is TRBV11-2 and J is TRBJ2-3; D unresolved. The V end lost 2 bases, the J end lost 2 bases, and 8 bases lay between the germline ends. This CDR3 region has 14 residues. Germline CDR1 is SGHAT and CDR2 is FQNNGV. CDR3 sequence (DNA): TGTGCCAGCAGCTTACCTCAGGTCACAGATACGCAGTATTTT. Its translation: CASSLPQVTDTQYF. The full variable domain, completed using reference TRBV11-2 and TRBJ2-3, is EAGVAQSPRYKIIEKRQSVAFWCNPISGHATLYWYQQILGQGPKLLIQFQNNGVVDDSQLPKDRFSAERLKGVDSTLKIQPAKLEDSAVYLCASSLPQVTDTQYFGPGTRLTVL.

CDR3 protein: CAWKGASETQYF. CDR3 DNA sequence: TGTGCCTGGAAGGGGGCTTCAGAGACCCAGTACTTC. The rearrangement uses TRBV30 and TRBJ2-5; 7 nucleotides agree with TRBD1. The trim removed 4 bases at V and 4 bases at J, leaving 3 bases unmatched. Germline V gene data show CDR1 as GTSNPN and CDR2 as SVGIG (reference sequence). The CDR3 consists of 12 residues.

The DNA for the CDR3 is TGCAGCGTTGAAGAGGGGCGGGCCCAAGAGACCCAGTACTTC. It codes for CSVEEGRAQETQYF. This chain links TRBV29-1 with TRBJ2-5; D assignment may be TRBD1 or TRBD2 (5 bases each). The germline V gene has CDR1 SQVTM and CDR2 ANQGSEA. Trimming shortened V by 0 bases and J by 1 base, and 9 bases separated the two germline ends. The CDR3 covers 14 residues.

The gene calls are TRBV15 and TRBJ2-2, with D unresolved. The ends were cut back, 0 bases at V and 0 bases at J, with 5 bases in the middle. The CDR3 length is 15 residues. The V gene's germline CDR1 is LNHNV and CDR2 YYDKDF (reference sequence). CDR3 nucleotide sequence: TGTGCCACCAGCAGAGATACAGCGAACACCGGGGAGCTGTTTTTT. Encoded protein: CATSRDTANTGELFF.

The chain combines TRBV29-1 with TRBJ1-1; D is unresolved. Trimming shortened V by 4 bases and J by 4 bases, and 13 bases separated the two germline ends. The V gene's germline CDR1 is SQVTM and CDR2 ANQGSEA. The CDR3 contains 13 residues. The CDR3 coding sequence is TGCAGCGTTGTCGGGGTATTGGCCACTGAAGCTTTCTTT. This codes for CSVVGVLATEAFF.

This clone was seen only a few times. This CDR3 is also generated by other DNA sequences in the sample. For the CDR3, the DNA is TGTGCCTGGAGTGTGGGGGGACTAGCCAAAAACATTCAGTACTTC. Its protein is CAWSVGGLAKNIQYF. J is TRBJ2-4 and V is TRBV30; possibly TRBD2 for D (6 bases). Trimming took off 0 bases at V and 0 bases at J, with 9 bases between the two ends. Per germline, CDR1 GTSNPN and CDR2 SVGIG (reference sequence). The CDR3 is 15 amino acids.

The chain uses TRBV30 and TRBJ2-3; possibly TRBD2 for D (6 bases). This CDR3 is 15 amino acids long. V gave up 0 bases and J gave up 6 bases, with 16 bases separating them. Germline loops: CDR1 GTSNPN, CDR2 SVGIG (reference sequence). The CDR3 nucleotides read TGTGCCTGGAGTGTGGGTAGCGGCCCCTTGGATACGCAGTATTTT. Translation gives CAWSVGSGPLDTQYF.

In DNA form, the CDR3 reads TGTGCCTGGAGTGACCAACCAAATCAGCCCCAGCATTTT. It codes for CAWSDQPNQPQHF. This chain links TRBV30 with TRBJ1-5; D gene unclear. The V gene's germline CDR1 is GTSNPN and CDR2 SVGIG (reference sequence). Trimming cost V 1 base and J 4 bases, with 8 bases left between them. The CDR3 has 13 residues. The full variable domain, in which reference TRBV30 and TRBJ1-5 provide the parts outside the CDR3, is SQTIHQWPATLVQPVGSPLSLECTVEGTSNPNLYWYRQAAGRGLQLLFYSVGIGQISSEVPQNLSASRPQDRQFILSSKKLLLSDSGFYLCAWSDQPNQPQHFGDGTRLSIL.

The chain employs TRBV29-1 and TRBJ1-2; D not resolved. Germline values: CDR1 SQVTM, CDR2 ANQGSEA. The CDR3 covers 12 residues. V shed 5 bases and J shed 2 bases, with 9 bases lying between them. The CDR3 region has the DNA TGCAGCGTTTTGGGAGACAACTATGGCTACACCTTC. This translates into CSVLGDNYGYTF.